This T cell receptor beta chain stems from a study of T cell repertoires in cytomegalovirus infection. Regarding the study as a whole: The ex vivo response was dominated by HLA-C-restricted CMV-specific TCR beta clonotypes.

On this clonotype itself: What it binds is not known.

TCRdb redid the calling of the reads with MiXCR, one entry per CDR3 protein. The sample yields about 37,000 distinct CDR3 sequences, 40% to 65% seen once. The V end lost 5 bases, the J end lost 1 base, and 12 bases lay between the germline ends. The CDR3 has 14 residues. Germline V gene sequence: CDR1 SEHNR, CDR2 FQNEAQ (reference sequence). This specimen consisted of CD8+ T cells from cultured PBMCs, obtained from culture after CMV antigen stimulation. J is TRBJ2-7 and V is TRBV7-9, with D possibly being TRBD2 (6 bases). The source of this sequence is a human donor in good health (CMV status not recorded). Some clones in this sample may be carry-over from other donors' samples. The CDR3 protein is CASSPRGRSYEQYF. CDR3 coding DNA: TGTGCCAGCAGCCCCCGAGGGAGGTCCTACGAGCAGTACTTC.